Listed below are T cell receptor beta chains from one sample, sequenced in a study of blood T cell repertoires in COVID-19. Profiled with immunoSEQ multiplex PCR; TCRdb holds only in-frame clones, not every one. The sample carries roughly 150,000 clones, about 86% recorded once. The material sequenced was PBMCs or T cells enriched from blood (not recorded which). The receptors stem from a man aged 50 to 59 who had recovered from COVID-19. CDR3s include the opening cysteine and the closing phenylalanine or tryptophan. The order of the fields is clone size, CDR3 length, V gene, J gene, CDR3 protein. Not all rows give a size; the values are once, few, many and, for expanded clones, a class.

>once|12|TRBV25-1|TRBJ1-1
CASNRGGTEAFF
>few|12|TRBV12-3/TRBV12-4|TRBJ2-7
CASSSQTYEQYF
>-|17|TRBV27|TRBJ2-3
CASSSPGQNLEKDTQYF
>-|16|TRBV2|TRBJ1-6
CASRSRGDGYNSPLHF
>-|16|TRBV5-6|TRBJ2-1
CASSLRTSGGSNEQFF
>-|16|TRBV9|TRBJ2-7
CASSTQGTLIPYEQYF
>-|13|TRBV29-1|TRBJ1-4
CSVDGGASEKLFF
>-|15|TRBV6-2/TRBV6-3|TRBJ1-2
CASSYSGRGNGGYTF
>-|14|TRBV3-1/TRBV3-2|TRBJ1-5
CASSMRDSHQPQHF
>-|12|TRBV6-5|TRBJ1-2
CASRQGSYGYTF
>-|17|TRBV10-3|TRBJ2-5
CAIRAGPGTSGEETQYF
>-|14|TRBV11-2|TRBJ2-7
CASSLVGRVGEQYF
>-|16|TRBV7-9|TRBJ1-5
CASSLVHVGADQPQHF
>-|15|TRBV27|TRBJ1-5
CASSLNRASNQPQHF
>-|15|TRBV4-1|TRBJ2-7
CASSQAQVLTYEQYF
>-|14|TRBV6-5|TRBJ2-5
CASSFGQGQETQYF
>-|17|TRBV2|TRBJ2-3
CASSRPRTSGRTDTQYF
>-|15|TRBV7-9|TRBJ2-7
CASSFKTGGVVEQYF
>-|15|TRBV7-3|TRBJ2-2
CASTLAGGETGELFF
>-|14|TRBV6-5|TRBJ1-2
CASSRDRTNYGYTF
>-|16|TRBV7-9|TRBJ2-3
CASSLARGSRTDTQYF
>few|16|TRBV4-3|TRBJ2-1
CASSQGGGGKPNEQFF
>-|17|TRBV5-8|TRBJ2-6
CASSLWTDGAGANVLTF
>-|13|TRBV2|TRBJ1-1
CASSGTGRTEAFF
>-|15|TRBV11-3|TRBJ2-1
CASSLGLAGDNEQFF
>-|14|TRBV10-3|TRBJ2-1
CAISARQGSNEQFF
>-|16|TRBV15|TRBJ1-2
CATSRVYGVSEYGYTF
>-|15|TRBV6-5|TRBJ2-7
CASILGHGQPYEQYF
>-|12|TRBV12-3/TRBV12-4|TRBJ1-1
CATARVGTEAFF
>-|12|TRBV7-9|TRBJ2-1
CASSLVSREQFF
>-|13|TRBV6-5|TRBJ2-7
CASSYEALYEQYF
>-|14|TRBV5-1|TRBJ1-1
CASSLTQGGTEAFF
>-|16|TRBV7-2|TRBJ1-3
CASSPRTVNSGNTIYF
>-|17|TRBV5-1|TRBJ2-3
CASSSGSWEHRADTQYF
>-|14|TRBV7-7|TRBJ2-3
CASSQDRNTDTQYF
>-|17|TRBV6-6|TRBJ1-5
CASSPQTGGAVGQPQHF
>few|13|TRBV7-8|TRBJ1-1
CASSADRGGEAFF
>-|15|TRBV7-2|TRBJ1-5
CASSLASQRNQPQHF
>few|17|TRBV7-2|TRBJ2-7
CASSPRRGGPPPYEQYF
>-|11|TRBV7-9|TRBJ1-2
CASSPGEGYTF
>-|15|TRBV10-3|TRBJ1-2
CAISESWTGPYGYTF
>-|19|TRBV9|TRBJ2-3
CASSPRPSSKRYSTDTQYF
>-|17|TRBV19|TRBJ1-5
CASSTSVGVASNQPQHF
>-|15|TRBV18|TRBJ1-6
CASSPGQPYNSPLHF
>-|15|TRBV24-1|TRBJ2-1
CATSDSGHPEGQQFF